Following are 5 T cell receptor beta chains from one sample sequenced in a study of T cells in Graves' hyperthyroidism and ophthalmopathy. The source material, RNA transcripts, was used to amplify TCR beta CDR3 regions. TCR CDR3 underwent first-round RT-PCR with the HTBI primer set. TCRdb ran MiXCR on the multiplex PCR reads and lists one entry per CDR3 protein. The sample carries approximately 620,000 distinct CDR3 sequences, over 11% recorded once. The sample taken for sequencing was blood. The receptors were sampled from a woman aged 30 to 39 with Graves' hyperthyroidism that later progressed to Graves' ophthalmopathy.

This clonotype has ten or more counts. DNA for the CDR3: TGTGCCAGCAGTTTAGTAAGGTTTTGGTCGGGAGGGCCTCGAAGCACAGATACGCAGTATTTT. It is translated as CASSLVRFWSGGPRSTDTQYF. V and J are TRBV27 and TRBJ2-3; 8 bases match TRBD2. Germline V gene lookup returns CDR1 MNHEY and CDR2 SMNVEV (reference sequence). Unmatched junction bases numbered 19, after V lost 2 bases and J lost 0 bases. The CDR3 runs to 21 residues.

This clonotype came up many times. This rearrangement joins TRBV20-1 to TRBJ1-1; 10 bases map to TRBD1. The CDR3 loop spans 13 amino acids. Looked up from germline, CDR1 is DFQATT and CDR2 is SNEGSKA (reference sequence). The V gene end was trimmed by 6 bases and the J gene end by 11 bases; junction bases not matched to a gene: 12. The CDR3 is CSARETGGIGAFF. The CDR3 DNA follows: TGCAGTGCCCGGGAGACAGGGGGCATCGGTGCTTTCTTT.

J is TRBJ2-7 and V is TRBV6-5; TRBD2 is a possible D gene (5 bases). The CDR3 runs to 14 residues. Germline V gene lookup returns CDR1 MNHEY and CDR2 SVGAGI. V was cut by 2 bases and J by 0 bases, with 8 bases left in between. CDR3 loop: CASSYGRYSYEQYF. For the CDR3, the DNA is TGTGCCAGCAGTTACGGGAGATACTCCTACGAGCAGTACTTC.

This clonotype has a count of ten or more. The chain joins TRBV24-1 to TRBJ2-4; the D is unclear. Germline CDR1 reads KGHDR; CDR2 reads SFDVKD. V dropped 6 bases and J dropped 7 bases, with 18 bases sitting between them. The length of the CDR3 is 15 residues. The CDR3 reads CATSSEGHLGNIQYF. The DNA for the CDR3 is TGTGCCACCAGTAGCGAAGGGCACCTGGGGAACATTCAGTACTTC.

Turning to this clonotype: This may come from a read error, since a much larger clone is one base off. The V call is TRBV7-8, the J call TRBJ1-3; D is unresolved. The germline gives CDR1 SGHVS, CDR2 FQNEAQ. This CDR3 contains 12 residues. In nucleotides, the CDR3 is TGTGCCAGCATCTTAGTCCCAAACACCATATATTTT. Translating it yields CASILVPNTIYF.